The 3 T cell receptor beta chains in this list originate from one sample, sequenced in a study of cytomegalovirus exposure and HLA in healthy donors. Both 60 Vbeta primers and 13 Jbeta primers went into the PCR. Method: immunoSEQ multiplex PCR; TCRdb's copy keeps in-frame clones and lacks some. The sample carries 120,000 or so clones, roughly 78% recorded once. Specimen: PBMCs. The receptor source for this set is a woman aged 25 to 39 in good health and CMV-seronegative.

The chain links TRBV29-1 to TRBJ2-7, with 9 bases lining up with TRBD1. J gave up 0 bases and V 6 bases, and 6 bases lay outside the gene matches. CDR1 is SQVTM and CDR2 is ANQGSEA in the germline V gene. The CDR3 is 14 residues long. The CDR3 region is CSVSGTGSSYEQYF. In DNA form, the CDR3 reads TGCAGCGTGTCCGGGACAGGGTCCTCCTACGAGCAGTACTTC.

This chain links TRBV5-1 with TRBJ2-7; possible D gene TRBD2, 6 bases. This CDR3 has 14 amino acids. V lost 1 base to trimming and J lost 2 bases, with 10 bases between them. Germline CDR1 and CDR2: SGHRS and YFSETQ. This chain's CDR3 is CASSLRRGAYEQYF. The CDR3 bases are TGCGCCAGCAGCTTGCGTCGCGGGGCCTACGAGCAGTACTTC.

This chain connects TRBV19 to TRBJ2-1; TRBD2 aligns across 9 bases. V dropped 3 bases and J dropped 6; count of bases not matched to a gene: 21. CDR1 LNHDA and CDR2 SQIVND come from the germline V gene (reference sequence). This CDR3 is 20 amino acids long. The CDR3 loop reads CASSIRSVVSGGPAGNEQFF. DNA for the CDR3: TGTGCCAGTAGTATTCGTTCGGTCGTTAGCGGGGGCCCGGCTGGCAATGAGCAGTTCTTC.